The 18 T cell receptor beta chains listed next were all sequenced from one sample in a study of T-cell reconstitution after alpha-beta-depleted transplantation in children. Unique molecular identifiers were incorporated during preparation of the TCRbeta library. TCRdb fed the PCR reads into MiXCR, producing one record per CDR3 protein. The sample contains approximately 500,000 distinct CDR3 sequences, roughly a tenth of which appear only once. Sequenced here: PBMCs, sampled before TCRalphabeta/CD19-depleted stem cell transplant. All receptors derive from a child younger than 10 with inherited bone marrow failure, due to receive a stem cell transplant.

CDR3 DNA sequence: TGTGCCACCAGCTATGACAGGGCAGTTCCAGATACGCAGTATTTT. Amino acids: CATSYDRAVPDTQYF. The chain carries TRBV15 and TRBJ2-3; 7 positions agree with TRBD1. Germline V gives CDR1 LNHNV, CDR2 YYDKDF (reference sequence). V shed 5 bases and J 4 bases; nucleotides not matched to a gene: 9. This CDR3 comprises 15 residues.

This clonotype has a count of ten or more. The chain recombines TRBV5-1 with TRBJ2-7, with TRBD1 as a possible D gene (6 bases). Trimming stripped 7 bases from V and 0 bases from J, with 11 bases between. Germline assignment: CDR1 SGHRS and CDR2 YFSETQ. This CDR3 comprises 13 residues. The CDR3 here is CASGQRDSYEQYF. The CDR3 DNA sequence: TGCGCCAGCGGACAGCGAGACTCCTACGAGCAGTACTTC.

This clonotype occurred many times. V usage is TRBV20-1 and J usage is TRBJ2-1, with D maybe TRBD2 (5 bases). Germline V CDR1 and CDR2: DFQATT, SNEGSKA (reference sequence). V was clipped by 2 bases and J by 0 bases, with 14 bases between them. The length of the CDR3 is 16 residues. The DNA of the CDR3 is TGCAGTGCTAGACCCTGGGGAGCGTACTCCTACAATGAGCAGTTCTTC. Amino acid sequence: CSARPWGAYSYNEQFF.

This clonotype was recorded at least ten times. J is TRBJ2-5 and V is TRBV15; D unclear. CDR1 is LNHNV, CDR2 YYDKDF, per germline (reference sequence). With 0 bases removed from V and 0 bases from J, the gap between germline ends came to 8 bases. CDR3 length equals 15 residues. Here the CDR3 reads CATSRDLADQETQYF. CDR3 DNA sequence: TGTGCCACCAGCAGAGATCTTGCAGACCAAGAGACCCAGTACTTC.

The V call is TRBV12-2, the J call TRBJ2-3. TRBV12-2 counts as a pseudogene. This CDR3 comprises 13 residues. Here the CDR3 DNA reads TGTGCAAGTCCCTATAATGGGACAGATACGCAGTATTTT. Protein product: CASPYNGTDTQYF.

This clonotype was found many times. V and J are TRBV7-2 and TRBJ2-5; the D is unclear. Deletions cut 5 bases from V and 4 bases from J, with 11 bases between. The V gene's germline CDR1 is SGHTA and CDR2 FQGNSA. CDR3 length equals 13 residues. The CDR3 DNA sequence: TGTGCCAGCAGCATTCAGATCGGAGAGACCCAGTACTTC. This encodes CASSIQIGETQYF.

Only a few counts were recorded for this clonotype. The CDR3 DNA reads as TGTGCCTGGAGTGTACACGGGGGAGCCTACACTGAAGCTTTCTTT. Amino acids: CAWSVHGGAYTEAFF. The rearrangement links TRBV30 to TRBJ1-1; D is perhaps TRBD1 (5 bases). Germline-derived CDR1 and CDR2 are GTSNPN and SVGIG (reference sequence). This CDR3 has 15 amino acids. Deletions cut 0 bases from V and 3 bases from J, with 14 bases between.

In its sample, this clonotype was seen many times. DNA of the CDR3: TGTGCCAGCAGTCCCCGAACCGGGACATCCCAAGAGACCCAGTACTTC. It specifies CASSPRTGTSQETQYF. This chain connects TRBV12-3 or TRBV12-4 to TRBJ2-5; D may be TRBD1 (6 bases). This CDR3 is 16 amino acids long. Trimming stripped 5 bases from V and 1 base from J, with 17 bases between.

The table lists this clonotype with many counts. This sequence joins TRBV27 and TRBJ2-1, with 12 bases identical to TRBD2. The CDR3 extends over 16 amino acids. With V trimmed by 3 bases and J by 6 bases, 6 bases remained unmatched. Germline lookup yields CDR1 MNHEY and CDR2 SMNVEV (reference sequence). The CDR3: CASSFLLAGGPNEQFF. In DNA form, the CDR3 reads TGTGCCAGCAGTTTTCTCCTAGCGGGAGGGCCCAATGAGCAGTTCTTC.

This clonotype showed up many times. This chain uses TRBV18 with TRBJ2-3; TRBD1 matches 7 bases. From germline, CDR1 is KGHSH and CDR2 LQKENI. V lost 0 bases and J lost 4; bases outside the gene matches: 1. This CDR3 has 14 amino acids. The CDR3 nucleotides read TGTGCCAGCTCACCACCACAGGGGCCAGATACGCAGTATTTT. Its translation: CASSPPQGPDTQYF.

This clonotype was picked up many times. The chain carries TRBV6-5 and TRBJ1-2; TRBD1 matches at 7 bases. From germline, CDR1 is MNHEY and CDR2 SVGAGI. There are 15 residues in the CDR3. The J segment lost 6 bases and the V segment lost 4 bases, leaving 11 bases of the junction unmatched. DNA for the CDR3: TGTGCCAGCAGTTCCCACTCGACAGGGCGGCATGGCTACACCTTC. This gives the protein CASSSHSTGRHGYTF.

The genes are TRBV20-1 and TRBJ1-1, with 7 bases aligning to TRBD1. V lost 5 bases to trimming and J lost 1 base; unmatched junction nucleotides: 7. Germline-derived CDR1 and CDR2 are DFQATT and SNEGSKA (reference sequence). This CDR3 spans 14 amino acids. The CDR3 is CSASRGQPNTEAFF. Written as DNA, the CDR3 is TGCAGTGCTTCCCGGGGACAGCCGAACACTGAAGCTTTCTTT.

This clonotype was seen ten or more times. CDR3 nucleotide sequence: TGTGCCAGCAGTTTATCATCACGGGGGCCTGAAGCTTTCTTT. Its protein is CASSLSSRGPEAFF. V is TRBV27 and J is TRBJ1-1, with D possibly being TRBD1 (6 bases). The germline V gene encodes CDR1 MNHEY and CDR2 SMNVEV (reference sequence). This CDR3 has 14 residues. The V end lost 0 bases, the J end lost 6 bases, and 11 bases lay between the germline ends.

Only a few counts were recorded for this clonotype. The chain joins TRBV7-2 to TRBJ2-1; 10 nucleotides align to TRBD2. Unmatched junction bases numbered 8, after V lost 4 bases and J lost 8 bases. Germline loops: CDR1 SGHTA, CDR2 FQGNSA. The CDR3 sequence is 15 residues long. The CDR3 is CASSSSGSRVYEQFF. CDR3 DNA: TGTGCCAGCAGCTCTAGCGGGAGTAGAGTGTATGAGCAGTTCTTC.

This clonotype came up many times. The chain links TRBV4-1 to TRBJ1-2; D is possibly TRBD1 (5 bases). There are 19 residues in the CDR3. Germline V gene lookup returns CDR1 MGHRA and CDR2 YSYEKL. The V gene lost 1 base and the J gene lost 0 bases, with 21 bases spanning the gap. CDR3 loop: CASSQGLGGLGTANYGYTF. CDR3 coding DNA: TGCGCCAGCAGCCAAGGACTTGGGGGATTGGGAACAGCTAACTATGGCTACACCTTC.

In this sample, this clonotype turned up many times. The CDR3 DNA reads as TGTGCCAGCAGCCCGATACAGGGCACCGGGGAGCTGTTTTTT. It yields the protein CASSPIQGTGELFF. V is TRBV4-2 and J is TRBJ2-2, with a tentative D call TRBD1 (6 bases). CDR3 length: 14 amino acids. Germline V gene sequence: CDR1 LGHNA, CDR2 YNFKEQ. V lost 4 bases, J lost 4 bases, and 10 bases lay in between.

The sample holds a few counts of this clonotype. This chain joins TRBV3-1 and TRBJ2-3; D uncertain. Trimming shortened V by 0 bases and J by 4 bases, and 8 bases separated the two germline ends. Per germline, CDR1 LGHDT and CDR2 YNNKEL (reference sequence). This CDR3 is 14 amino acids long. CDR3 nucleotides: TGTGCCAGCAGCCAAGATGTCCTTGCAGATACGCAGTATTTT. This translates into CASSQDVLADTQYF.

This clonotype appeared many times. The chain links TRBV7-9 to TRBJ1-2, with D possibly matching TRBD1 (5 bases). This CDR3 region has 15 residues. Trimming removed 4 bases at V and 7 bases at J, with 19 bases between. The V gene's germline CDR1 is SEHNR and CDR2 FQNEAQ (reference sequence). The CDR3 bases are TGTGCCAGCAGCTGGGCGACAAAGGGGTTCGGTGGCTACACCTTC. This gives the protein CASSWATKGFGGYTF.